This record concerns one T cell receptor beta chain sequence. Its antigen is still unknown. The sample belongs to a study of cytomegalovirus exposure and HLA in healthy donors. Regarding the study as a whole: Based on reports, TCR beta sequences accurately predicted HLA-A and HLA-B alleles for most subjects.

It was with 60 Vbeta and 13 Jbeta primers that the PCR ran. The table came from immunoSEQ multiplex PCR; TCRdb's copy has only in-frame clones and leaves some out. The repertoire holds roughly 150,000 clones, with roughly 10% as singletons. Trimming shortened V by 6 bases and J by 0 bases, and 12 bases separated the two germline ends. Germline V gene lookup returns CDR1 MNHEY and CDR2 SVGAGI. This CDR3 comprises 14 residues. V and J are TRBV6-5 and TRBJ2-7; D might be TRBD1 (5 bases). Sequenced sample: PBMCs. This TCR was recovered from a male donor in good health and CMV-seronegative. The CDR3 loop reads CASRPGLYSYEQYF. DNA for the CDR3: TGTGCCAGCAGGCCAGGGCTCTACTCCTACGAGCAGTACTTC.